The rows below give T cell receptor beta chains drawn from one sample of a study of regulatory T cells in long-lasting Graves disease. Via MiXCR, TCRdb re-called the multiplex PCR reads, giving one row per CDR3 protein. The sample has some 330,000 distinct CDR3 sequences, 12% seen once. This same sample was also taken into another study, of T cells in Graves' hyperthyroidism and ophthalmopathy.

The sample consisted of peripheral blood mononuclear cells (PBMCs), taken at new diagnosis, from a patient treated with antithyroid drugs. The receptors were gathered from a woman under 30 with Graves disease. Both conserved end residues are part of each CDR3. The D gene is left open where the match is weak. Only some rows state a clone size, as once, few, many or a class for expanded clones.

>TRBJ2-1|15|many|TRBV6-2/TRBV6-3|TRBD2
TGTGCCACCGGACTAGCAGGGACCTCCTACAATGAGCAGTTCTTC
CATGLAGTSYNEQFF
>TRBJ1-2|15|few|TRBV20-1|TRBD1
TGCAGTGCTAGAGATCTCCAGGGACAGGGAGGTGGCTACACCTTC
CSARDLQGQGGGYTF
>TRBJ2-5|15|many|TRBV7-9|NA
TGTGCCAGCAGCTTTTTTATAGGGAACCAAGAGACCCAGTACTTC
CASSFFIGNQETQYF
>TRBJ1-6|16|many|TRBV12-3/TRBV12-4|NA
TGTGCCAGCAGTACCAAGGACAGAATCTATAATTCACCCCTCCACTTT
CASSTKDRIYNSPLHF
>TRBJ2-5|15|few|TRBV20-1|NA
TGCAGTGCTAGAGGGGGGATAGCGACGGTGGAGACCCAGTACTTC
CSARGGIATVETQYF
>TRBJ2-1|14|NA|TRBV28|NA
TGTGCCAGCGGTTATTCGGGAGCCCTCAATGAGCAGTTCTTC
CASGYSGALNEQFF
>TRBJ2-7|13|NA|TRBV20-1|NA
TGCAGTGCCCTGGGCAGGGACCCCCTTTACCAGTACTTC
CSALGRDPLYQYF
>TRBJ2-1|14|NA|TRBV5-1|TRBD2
TGCGCCAGCAGCGAGACTAGCGCTGACAATGAGCAGTTCTTC
CASSETSADNEQFF
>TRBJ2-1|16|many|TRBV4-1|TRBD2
TGCGCCAGCAGCCCAGCGGTGGGGGGGTCATACAATGAGCAGTTCTTC
CASSPAVGGSYNEQFF
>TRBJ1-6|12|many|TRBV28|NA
TGTGCCAGCAGGTCCGGGACCGATTATCTCCACTTT
CASRSGTDYLHF
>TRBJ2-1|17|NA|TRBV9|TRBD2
TGTGCCAGCAGCGTAGGTCCCCTAGCGGGAGGTTACCATGAGCAGTTCTTC
CASSVGPLAGGYHEQFF
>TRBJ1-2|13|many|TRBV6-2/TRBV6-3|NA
TGTGCCAGCAGTTACTTTGAAAGCTATGGCTACACCTTC
CASSYFESYGYTF
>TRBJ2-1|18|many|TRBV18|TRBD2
TGTGCCAGCTCGTACTCCGGGACTAGCGGGAGCCCCTACAATGAGCAGTTCTTC
CASSYSGTSGSPYNEQFF
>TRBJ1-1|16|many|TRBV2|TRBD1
TGTGCCAGCAGTCCGGACAGGGGGCGAGGGCCCACTGAAGCTTTCTTT
CASSPDRGRGPTEAFF
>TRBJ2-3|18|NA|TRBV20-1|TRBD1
TGCAGTGCTACCCCAGGGGGCCCTGCCAGATCCGGCACAGATACGCAGTATTTT
CSATPGGPARSGTDTQYF
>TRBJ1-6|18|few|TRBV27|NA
TGTGCCAGCAGTTTAAGGGGGGTATGGGGCAACAGCAAGTCACCCCTCCACTTT
CASSLRGVWGNSKSPLHF
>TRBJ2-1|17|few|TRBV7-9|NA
TGTGCCAGCAGCTTGAGGGGGATCGGAGACAGGAGTAATGAGCAGTTCTTC
CASSLRGIGDRSNEQFF
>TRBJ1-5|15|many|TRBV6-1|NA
TGTGCCAGCAGATCACTCCGGCTATCTGAGGAACCCCAGCATTTT
CASRSLRLSEEPQHF
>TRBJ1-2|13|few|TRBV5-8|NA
TGTGCCAGCAGCCAGACGGACCACTATGGCTACACCTTC
CASSQTDHYGYTF
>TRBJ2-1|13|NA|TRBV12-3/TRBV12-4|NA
TGTGCCAGCAGTTATGTACAAAACAATGAGCAGTTCTTC
CASSYVQNNEQFF
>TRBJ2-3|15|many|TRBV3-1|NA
TGTGCCAGCAGCCCCATAGTCTCGGACACAGATACGCAGTATTTT
CASSPIVSDTDTQYF
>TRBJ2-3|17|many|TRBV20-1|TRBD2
TGCAGTGCTCCGGGACTAGCGGACTCCAAACGCACAGATACGCAGTATTTT
CSAPGLADSKRTDTQYF
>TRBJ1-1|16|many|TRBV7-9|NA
TGTGCCAGCAGCTCACCCCGGAGGAGCATGAACACTGAAGCTTTCTTT
CASSSPRRSMNTEAFF
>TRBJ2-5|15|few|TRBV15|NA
TGTGCCACCAGCAGAGAGGCAGGTGCTAAAGAGGCCCAGTACTTC
CATSREAGAKEAQYF
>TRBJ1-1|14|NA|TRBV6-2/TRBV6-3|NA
TGTGCCAGCAGTTACGACAGACGTACTACTGAAGCTTTCTTT
CASSYDRRTTEAFF
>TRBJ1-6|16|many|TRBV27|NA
TGTGCCAGCAGTCCTCCGGGGTCCCCAAGAAGCTCACCCCTCCACTTT
CASSPPGSPRSSPLHF
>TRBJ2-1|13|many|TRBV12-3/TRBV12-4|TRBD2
TGTGCCAGCAGTCGAGCGGGAGTCTTTGAGCAGTTCTTC
CASSRAGVFEQFF
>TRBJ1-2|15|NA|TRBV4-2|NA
TGTGCCAGCAGCCAAGATCGGGCAGACTACTATGGCTACACCTTC
CASSQDRADYYGYTF
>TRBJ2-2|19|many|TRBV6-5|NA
TGTGCCAGCAGTTACGGTCCAGGGAGACTAGTCGCGAACACCGGGGAGCTGTTTTTT
CASSYGPGRLVANTGELFF
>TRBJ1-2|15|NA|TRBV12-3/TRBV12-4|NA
TGTGTCAGCAGTTTAGTGGAGGCCTGGTCCCATGGCTACACCTTC
CVSSLVEAWSHGYTF
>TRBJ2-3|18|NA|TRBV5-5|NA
TGTGCCAGCAGCTTGTTGGACCAGCCTCGTTCTTATTCAGATACGCAGTATTTT
CASSLLDQPRSYSDTQYF
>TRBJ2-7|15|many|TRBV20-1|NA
TGCAGTGCAAGCACAAGTCAGGGTGGGGAATACGAGCAGTACTTC
CSASTSQGGEYEQYF
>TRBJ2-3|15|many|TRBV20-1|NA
TGCAGTGCTAGAGGTGGTTTAGGTGTCACAGATACGCAGTATTTT
CSARGGLGVTDTQYF
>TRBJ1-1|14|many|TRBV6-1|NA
TGTGCCAGCAGTGTCAATGCCGGATACACTGAAGCTTTCTTT
CASSVNAGYTEAFF
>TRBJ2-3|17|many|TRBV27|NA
TGTGCCAGCAGTTTCCTTGGACGGGAATTCTACACAGATACGCAGTATTTT
CASSFLGREFYTDTQYF
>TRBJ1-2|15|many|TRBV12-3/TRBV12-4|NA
TGTGCCAGCAGCCGCCTGGGCAGAACTAACTATGGCTACACCTTC
CASSRLGRTNYGYTF
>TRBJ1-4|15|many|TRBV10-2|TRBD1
TGCGCCAGCAGGGGGACAGGGGGTCGTGGGGAAAAACTGTTTTTT
CASRGTGGRGEKLFF
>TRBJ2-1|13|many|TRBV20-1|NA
TGCAGTGCTAGATCACCCAGGGGAGGTGAGCAGTTCTTC
CSARSPRGGEQFF
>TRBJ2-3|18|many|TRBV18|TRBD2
TGTGCCAGCTCACCACCGGAGGGGACTAGCGGGAGCGCAGATACGCAGTATTTT
CASSPPEGTSGSADTQYF
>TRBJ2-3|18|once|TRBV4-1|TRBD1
TGCGTCAGCAGCCGAGGGCCCACCGGGACAGGGGACACAGATACGCAGTATTTT
CVSSRGPTGTGDTDTQYF
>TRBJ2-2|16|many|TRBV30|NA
TGTGCCTGGAGTGGATTTAGGATTAGGTACACCGGGGAGCTGTTTTTT
CAWSGFRIRYTGELFF
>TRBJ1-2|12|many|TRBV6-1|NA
TGTGCCAGCAGTCTTGACAGCTATGGCTACACCTTC
CASSLDSYGYTF
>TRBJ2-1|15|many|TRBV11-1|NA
TGTGCCAGCAGCCCCCCGCGGGTTTCCTACAATGAGCAGTTCTTC
CASSPPRVSYNEQFF
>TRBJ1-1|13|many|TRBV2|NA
TGTGCCAGCGCCCTGGGACCTAACACTGAAGCTTTCTTT
CASALGPNTEAFF
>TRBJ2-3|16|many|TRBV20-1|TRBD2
TGCAGTGCTAGTCCGTTTATAGCGGGGGAGAGAGATACGCAGTATTTT
CSASPFIAGERDTQYF
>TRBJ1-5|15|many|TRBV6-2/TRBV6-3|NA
TGTGCCAGCAGTTACTCTGGAGGAGACAATCAGCCCCAGCATTTT
CASSYSGGDNQPQHF
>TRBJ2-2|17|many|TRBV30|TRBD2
TGTGCCTGCCGGACTAGCGGATTCTACGCGAACACCGGGGAGCTGTTTTTT
CACRTSGFYANTGELFF
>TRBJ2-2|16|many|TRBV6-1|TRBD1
TGTGCCAGCAGTGATATTTGGACAGGGGGCACCGGGGAGCTGTTTTTT
CASSDIWTGGTGELFF
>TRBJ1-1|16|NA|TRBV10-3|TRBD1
TGTGCCATCAGGATCCGGGACAGGGGGCTAAACACTGAAGCTTTCTTT
CAIRIRDRGLNTEAFF
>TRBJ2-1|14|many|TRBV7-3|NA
TGTGCCAGCAGCCAAACAGGACCTTACAATGAGCAGTTCTTC
CASSQTGPYNEQFF
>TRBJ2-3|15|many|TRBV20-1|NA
TGCAGTGCTAGTGGGCACTATGGTGGCCTTTCTACGCAGTATTTT
CSASGHYGGLSTQYF
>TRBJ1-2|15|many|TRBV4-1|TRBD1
TGCGCCAGCAGCCAAATGCCGGGACAGGGCTATGGCTACACCTTC
CASSQMPGQGYGYTF
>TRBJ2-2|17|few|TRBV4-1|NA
TGCGCCAGCAGCTCCCAGGTCCCGGGGGCCAACACCGGGGAGCTGTTTTTT
CASSSQVPGANTGELFF
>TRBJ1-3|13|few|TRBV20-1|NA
TGCAGTGCTAGAAAGGATGAGCGAAACACCATATATTTT
CSARKDERNTIYF
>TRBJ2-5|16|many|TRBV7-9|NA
TGTGCCAGCAGCTTAGTTGTTGGCGGGGCCGGGGAGACCCAGTACTTC
CASSLVVGGAGETQYF
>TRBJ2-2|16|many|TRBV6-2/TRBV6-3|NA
TGTGCCAGCAGTTACTCGTCAGGGGTGTTGGGCGGGGAGCTGTTTTTT
CASSYSSGVLGGELFF
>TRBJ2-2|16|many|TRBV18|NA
TGTGCCAGCTCACGACCAAGGGACTCTAACACCGGGGAGCTGTTTTTT
CASSRPRDSNTGELFF
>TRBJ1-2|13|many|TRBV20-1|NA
TGCAGTGCAAACCGGGACGGTAACTATGGCTACACCTTC
CSANRDGNYGYTF